These T cell receptor beta chains were read from a single sample in a study of blood T cell dynamics during melanoma immunotherapy. Measured with immunoSEQ multiplex PCR; TCRdb has only the in-frame clones, and not every one. The data hold more than 11,000 clones, with more than 75% observed a single time. Sample: blood, taken from a patient treated with checkpoint blockade. These receptors originate from a human donor with melanoma. Each CDR3 is given with its conserved first and last residue. The D gene is left open where the match is weak. The listing skips clone size in some rows; elsewhere it reads once, few, many or a size class.

v_call	d_call	clone_size	j_call	cdr3_nt	cdr3_aa
TRBV9	TRBD1	.	TRBJ2-4	TGTGCCAGCAGCGTGGAGGGACAGGGGAACATTCAGTACTTC	CASSVEGQGNIQYF
TRBV30	.	once	TRBJ1-2	TGTGCCTGGAGTGTAGGGATGGTCGGCGGGCATGGCTACACCTTC	CAWSVGMVGGHGYTF
TRBV5-6	.	few	TRBJ1-2	TGTGCCAGCAGCCTGTGGTGGGGTAACTATGGCTACACCTTC	CASSLWWGNYGYTF
TRBV5-1	TRBD1	.	TRBJ1-1	TGCGCCAGCAGCCCTTCGACAGGGGGCACTGAAGCTTTCTTT	CASSPSTGGTEAFF
TRBV10-3	TRBD2	.	TRBJ2-1	TGTGCCATCAGTGACACCACCGGGGGGAATGAGCAGTTCTTC	CAISDTTGGNEQFF
TRBV7-2	.	.	TRBJ2-1	TGTGCCAGCAGCTTTGTACCGGGATTCCAGAAAGATGAGCAGTTCTTC	CASSFVPGFQKDEQFF
TRBV5-4	.	.	TRBJ2-5	TGTGCCAGCAGCTTGGGTTCGCCGCAAGAGACCCAGTACTTC	CASSLGSPQETQYF
TRBV4-3	TRBD1	.	TRBJ2-3	TGCGCCAGCAGCCGCCGGGACAGGCAGCCAGCAGATACGCAGTATTTT	CASSRRDRQPADTQYF
TRBV5-1	.	.	TRBJ1-1	TGCGCCAGCAGCTTCGGGACGGTCAACACTGAAGCTTTCTTT	CASSFGTVNTEAFF
TRBV2	TRBD1	.	TRBJ1-1	TGTGCCAGCATTGGACAGGGGAACACTGAAGCTTTCTTT	CASIGQGNTEAFF
TRBV11-2	.	.	TRBJ2-7	TGTGCCAGCAGCGAAATACAGGGTTACCTGGGTCAATACGAGCAGTACTTC	CASSEIQGYLGQYEQYF
TRBV19	.	.	TRBJ1-2	TGTGCCAGTAGTATAGATCCCCTGTATGGCTACACCTTC	CASSIDPLYGYTF
TRBV6-5	TRBD2	.	TRBJ2-5	TGTGCCAGCAGACGAAGCGGGGCTGAAGAGACCCAGTACTTC	CASRRSGAEETQYF
TRBV5-6	TRBD2	few	TRBJ2-5	TGTGCCAGCAGCTTGCCCAGCGGGGGCCAAGAGACCCAGTACTTC	CASSLPSGGQETQYF
TRBV4-3	TRBD2	.	TRBJ2-2	TGCGCCAGCAGCCAAGATCAGGGAGGGACCGGGGAGCTGTTTTTT	CASSQDQGGTGELFF
TRBV6-1	.	.	TRBJ1-4	TGTGCCAGCAGTGAATCCGGGCAGGGTGAAAAACTGTTTTTT	CASSESGQGEKLFF
TRBV11-3	TRBD1	.	TRBJ2-1	TGTGCCAGCAGCTTAGGGACAGGGCGAAATGAGCAGTTCTTC	CASSLGTGRNEQFF
TRBV30	.	.	TRBJ1-2	TGTGCCTGGGGCGACACTTTCCATTATGGCTACACCTTC	CAWGDTFHYGYTF
TRBV30	.	.	TRBJ1-5	TGTGCCTGGAGTAGTGAGGGCCCTCAGCCCCAGCATTTT	CAWSSEGPQPQHF
TRBV7-8	TRBD1	.	TRBJ2-7	TGTGCCAGCAGCTCGACGGACAGGGGGCCCTACGAGCAGTACTTC	CASSSTDRGPYEQYF
TRBV9	.	.	TRBJ1-5	TGTGCCAGCCCTGGTTATAGCAATCAGCCCCAGCATTTT	CASPGYSNQPQHF
TRBV5-1	TRBD2	.	TRBJ2-5	TGCGCCAGCAGCTTAACTAGCGGGGGTACAGGGACCCAGTACTTC	CASSLTSGGTGTQYF
TRBV9	TRBD1	.	TRBJ2-2	TGTGCCAGCAGCGAAAGACAGGGTAATAGGGAGCTGTTTTTT	CASSERQGNRELFF
TRBV9	.	.	TRBJ1-6	TGTGCCAGCAGCGTAGAGAGTAACAGTTCACCCCTCCACTTT	CASSVESNSSPLHF
TRBV9	.	.	TRBJ1-3	TGTGCCAGCAGCGTAGGAGGGGGAGACACCATATATTTT	CASSVGGGDTIYF